These 30 T cell receptor beta chains share one sample of origin, sequenced in a study of technical replicates of blood from a handful of donors (dated by TCRdb to the late 2010s). The library relied on the immunoSEQ multiplex PCR assay. TCRdb stores this immuneACCESS table with in-frame sequences only. Part of the clones is absent; in the studies checked, under half of the shortfall reflects unresolved V genes, and no reason is known for the rest. The sample has about 15,000 clones on record, 80% to 90% of them singletons. The ten largest clones capture over 10% of the sample. Sequencing was performed on PBMCs. These receptors all stem from a human donor in good health.

The chain combines TRBV14 with TRBJ1-2; 7 nucleotides match TRBD1. The ends lost 2 bases at V and 5 bases at J; junction bases unmatched: 5. The V gene's germline CDR1 is SGHDN and CDR2 FVKESK. The CDR3 loop spans 14 amino acids. The CDR3: CASSQRAGGYGYTF. The CDR3 DNA reads as TGTGCCAGCAGCCAACGGGCAGGGGGTTATGGCTACACCTTC. The complete variable domain, with remaining parts taken from reference TRBV14 and TRBJ1-2, reads EAGVTQFPSHSVIEKGQTVTLRCDPISGHDNLYWYRRVMGKEIKFLLHFVKESKQDESGMPNNRFLAERTGGTYSTLKVQPAELEDSGVYFCASSQRAGGYGYTFGSGTRLTVV.

The rearrangement uses TRBV7-2 and TRBJ1-1, with unresolved D. CDR1 SGHTA and CDR2 FQGNSA come from the germline V gene. Trimming removed 5 bases from V and 1 base from J, with 8 bases in between. The CDR3 is 13 amino acids. The CDR3 nucleotides read TGTGCCAGCAGCCCGTACAAGAACACTGAAGCTTTCTTT. Residues: CASSPYKNTEAFF.

This clone was counted a few times. The V gene is TRBV15, the J gene TRBJ1-1, with TRBD1 identical over 11 bases. Germline CDR1 LNHNV, CDR2 YYDKDF (reference sequence). The CDR3 loop spans 14 amino acids. V shed 5 bases and J 3 bases; nucleotides not matched to a gene: 2. CDR3: CATSGDRGYTEAFF. The CDR3 DNA is TGTGCCACCAGCGGGGACAGGGGGTACACTGAAGCTTTCTTT.

In nucleotides, the CDR3 is TGTGCCAGCAGTAACAGGGGGCGCTGGGGCGAGCAGTACTTC. Its protein is CASSNRGRWGEQYF. J is TRBJ2-7 and V is TRBV6-6, with TRBD1 matching over 9 bases. V shed 5 bases and J 6 bases; nucleotides not matched to a gene: 8. This CDR3 has 14 amino acids. Germline loops: CDR1 MNHNY, CDR2 SVGAGI (reference sequence).

This clone was counted once. This chain uses TRBV30 with TRBJ1-2; the D gene is possibly TRBD1 (6 bases). Germline CDR1 GTSNPN, CDR2 SVGIG (reference sequence). This CDR3 has 15 residues. V lost 0 bases and J lost 4, with 15 bases in between. CDR3: CAWSVPQGHFYGYTF. CDR3 DNA sequence: TGTGCCTGGAGTGTTCCCCAGGGACACTTCTATGGCTACACCTTC.

V gene TRBV5-1 combines with J gene TRBJ1-1; D gene ambiguous. The V end was cut by 1 base, the J end by 1 base, with 5 bases between. The CDR3 extends over 13 amino acids. The germline CDR1 and CDR2 sequences are SGHRS and YFSETQ. The CDR3: CASSLLPNTEAFF. The DNA of the CDR3 is TGCGCCAGCAGCTTGCTACCGAACACTGAAGCTTTCTTT.

The CDR3 spells CSGLSYEQYF. The CDR3 region has the DNA TGCAGTGGTCTTTCCTACGAGCAGTACTTC. The rearrangement uses TRBV20-1 and TRBJ2-7; D not certain. V lost 7 bases to trimming and J lost 1 base, with 5 bases between them. The CDR3 extends over 10 amino acids. From germline, CDR1 is DFQATT and CDR2 SNEGSKA (reference sequence).

The count of this clone is one. The chain carries TRBV7-3 and TRBJ1-4, with D uncertain. V lost 5 bases, J lost 0 bases, and 13 bases lay in between. CDR1 and CDR2 from the germline V gene are SGHTA and FQGTGA. CDR3 length equals 16 residues. CDR3 in DNA: TGTGCCAGCAGCCAACTAGAAGTTGCAACTAATGAAAAACTGTTTTTT. The encoded protein is CASSQLEVATNEKLFF.

The chain links TRBV5-8 to TRBJ2-7; 9 bases fit TRBD1. Germline CDR1 and CDR2: SGHTS and YDEGEE. The CDR3 sequence is 13 residues long. The V and J ends lost 4 bases and 5 bases, in that order; junction bases with no gene match: 4. The CDR3 DNA is TGTGCCAGCAGCCAGGGACAGGGTGACGAGCAGTACTTC. It translates to CASSQGQGDEQYF. The whole variable domain, remainder taken from reference TRBV5-8 and TRBJ2-7, is EAGVTQSPTHLIKTRGQQATLRCSPISGHTSVYWYQQALGLGLQFLLWYDEGEERNRGNFPPRFSGRQFPNYSSELNVNALELEDSALYLCASSQGQGDEQYFGPGTRLTVT.

For the CDR3, the DNA is TGTGCCAGCAGCACGGGGGGGAAATACAATGAGCAGTTCTTC. Encoded protein: CASSTGGKYNEQFF. The V call is TRBV9, the J call TRBJ2-1, with 8 positions matching TRBD2. V dropped 4 bases and J dropped 4; count of bases not matched to a gene: 4. CDR1 is SGDLS and CDR2 is YYNGEE in the germline V gene. The CDR3 runs 14 residues.

The CDR3 DNA reads TGTGCCAGCAGTGAAACCAGGGGTTTAAGCAATCAGCCCCAGCATTTT. Translated, it gives CASSETRGLSNQPQHF. This sequence joins TRBV6-1 and TRBJ1-5; possibly TRBD1 for D (6 bases). Germline CDR1 reads MNHNS; CDR2 reads SASEGT. The germline V and J ends were trimmed by 2 bases and 1 base, with 12 bases remaining between them. The CDR3 is made up of 16 amino acids.

The V gene is TRBV10-1, the J gene TRBJ1-1; TRBD1 matches at 7 bases. CDR3 length: 13 residues. Germline V gene lookup returns CDR1 WNHNN and CDR2 SYGVQD (reference sequence). V was clipped by 7 bases and J by 1 base; unmatched bases: 3. The CDR3 protein is CASTRTGNTEAFF. CDR3 in DNA: TGCGCCAGCACTAGGACAGGGAACACTGAAGCTTTCTTT.

The chain uses TRBV4-2 and TRBJ2-7, with 7 bases lining up with TRBD2. From germline, CDR1 is LGHNA and CDR2 YNFKEQ. This CDR3 is built from 16 residues. J lost 5 bases, V lost 1 base, and 11 bases had no gene match. CDR3: CASSQVGGLGYHEQYF. The CDR3 DNA reads as TGTGCCAGCAGCCAAGTGGGTGGACTAGGGTACCACGAGCAGTACTTC.

This chain connects TRBV7-2 to TRBJ2-7, with TRBD1 matching over 7 bases. Per germline, CDR1 SGHTA and CDR2 FQGNSA. J gave up 7 bases and V 4 bases, and 7 bases lay outside the gene matches. CDR3 length: 13 amino acids. The CDR3 is CASSSHRRGEQYF. The CDR3 DNA follows: TGTGCCAGCAGCTCCCACCGCAGGGGGGAGCAGTACTTC. The whole variable domain, remainder taken from reference TRBV7-2 and TRBJ2-7, is GAGVSQSPSNKVTEKGKDVELRCDPISGHTALYWYRQSLGQGLEFLIYFQGNSAPDKSGLPSDRFSAERTGGSVSTLTIQRTQQEDSAVYLCASSSHRRGEQYFGPGTRLTVT.

The chain recombines TRBV6-1 with TRBJ2-1; D possibly corresponds to TRBD1 (6 bases). The CDR3 contains 13 residues. V lost 7 bases and J 6 bases, leaving 13 bases between the germline ends. In germline, CDR1 is MNHNS, CDR2 SASEGT. CDR3 nucleotide sequence: TGTGCCAGCAACCCGACAGGCCTCAATGAGCAGTTCTTC. As protein: CASNPTGLNEQFF.

The rearrangement uses TRBV2 and TRBJ1-1, with TRBD1 matching over 7 bases. The CDR3 has 13 residues. Trimming at V came to 7 bases and at J to 4 bases, leaving 6 bases not matched to a gene. Germline CDR1 and CDR2: SNHLY and FYNNEI. The CDR3 here is CASTDRPSTEAFF. The DNA for the CDR3 is TGTGCCAGCACGGACAGGCCGAGCACTGAAGCTTTCTTT.

J is TRBJ2-7 and V is TRBV7-9; possibly TRBD1 for D (5 bases). V lost 6 bases to trimming and J lost 0 bases, with 18 bases between them. Germline assignment: CDR1 SEHNR and CDR2 FQNEAQ (reference sequence). The CDR3 loop spans 16 amino acids. In DNA form, the CDR3 reads TGTGCCAGCAGAGCTACATCAGGGCCGAGCTCCTACGAGCAGTACTTC. Amino acid sequence: CASRATSGPSSYEQYF.

The V call is TRBV5-1, the J call TRBJ2-1; no clear D gene. V lost 2 bases, J lost 3 bases, and 12 bases lay in between. Germline CDR1 SGHRS, CDR2 YFSETQ. The CDR3 is 15 residues long. Here the CDR3 reads CASSFGSSDYNEQFF. The DNA for the CDR3 is TGCGCCAGCAGCTTTGGTAGCTCAGACTACAATGAGCAGTTCTTC.

V usage is TRBV2 and J usage is TRBJ2-3; D gene unclear. V lost 4 bases and J 2 bases, leaving 10 bases between the germline ends. Per the germline V gene, CDR1 is SNHLY and CDR2 is FYNNEI. The CDR3 length is 14 residues. Here the CDR3 reads CASSVVLPTDTQYF. The CDR3 DNA reads as TGTGCCAGCAGTGTTGTACTTCCCACAGATACGCAGTATTTT. Full variable domain (missing parts from reference TRBV2 and TRBJ2-3): EPEVTQTPSHQVTQMGQEVILRCVPISNHLYFYWYRQILGQKVEFLVSFYNNEISEKSEIFDDQFSVERPDGSNFTLKIRSTKLEDSAMYFCASSVVLPTDTQYFGPGTRLTVL.

The gene calls are TRBV5-1 and TRBJ2-1; D remains unclear. Per the germline V gene, CDR1 is SGHRS and CDR2 is YFSETQ. The CDR3 spans 14 residues. V was trimmed by 0 bases and J by 2 bases, leaving 6 bases between them. The CDR3 spells CASSLGSTYNEQFF. CDR3 DNA sequence: TGCGCCAGCAGCTTGGGCAGTACCTACAATGAGCAGTTCTTC.

The rearrangement uses TRBV7-2 and TRBJ1-2; 7 bases match TRBD1. CDR3 size: 13 residues. The V gene's germline CDR1 is SGHTA and CDR2 FQGNSA. V lost 6 bases to trimming and J lost 2 bases; unmatched junction nucleotides: 3. CDR3: CASRAGGNYGYTF. DNA for the CDR3: TGTGCCAGCAGGGCAGGGGGGAACTATGGCTACACCTTC. The whole variable domain, filled in from reference TRBV7-2 and TRBJ1-2, reads GAGVSQSPSNKVTEKGKDVELRCDPISGHTALYWYRQSLGQGLEFLIYFQGNSAPDKSGLPSDRFSAERTGGSVSTLTIQRTQQEDSAVYLCASRAGGNYGYTFGSGTRLTVV.

The rearrangement links TRBV5-1 to TRBJ2-3; 9 bases fit TRBD1. The length of the CDR3 is 15 residues. In germline, CDR1 is SGHRS, CDR2 YFSETQ. V lost 4 bases to trimming and J lost 0 bases; unmatched junction nucleotides: 3. The CDR3, as DNA: TGCGCCAGCAGCATAGGGACAGGGAGCACAGATACGCAGTATTTT. Translation gives CASSIGTGSTDTQYF.

About this clone: The junction and the germline gene differ at one end; a read error may be behind it. The V call is TRBV10-3, the J call TRBJ2-1, with TRBD2 identical over 16 bases. Germline assignment: CDR1 ENHRY and CDR2 SYGVKD. The CDR3 loop spans 14 amino acids. The CDR3 loop is CAISDIGTSGRGLF. CDR3 DNA sequence: TGTGCCATCAGTGATATTGGGACTAGCGGGAGGGGCCTCTTC.

CDR3 coding DNA: TGCGCCAGCAGCGCGGGCTATGGAAACACCATATATTTT. Protein sequence: CASSAGYGNTIYF. The chain couples TRBV5-1 to TRBJ1-3; D uncertain. CDR1 and CDR2 from the germline V gene are SGHRS and YFSETQ. CDR3 length: 13 residues. V was pared by 4 bases and J by 3 bases, with 8 bases between.

The genes are TRBV7-9 and TRBJ1-5; 9 bases match TRBD1. The CDR3 extends over 13 amino acids. The V segment lost 4 bases and the J segment 6 bases; nucleotides outside the gene matches: 1. The V gene's germline CDR1 is SEHNR and CDR2 FQNEAQ (reference sequence). The chain's CDR3 is CASSSDRGQPQHF. CDR3 bases: TGTGCCAGCAGCTCGGACAGGGGTCAGCCCCAGCATTTT.

V gene TRBV21-1 combines with J gene TRBJ1-5; whether TRBD1, the table's D call, matches the DNA was not checked. TRBV21-1 is listed as a pseudogene. The CDR3 extends over 18 amino acids. CDR3: CASSKPSHPQGINQPQHF. The DNA for the CDR3 is TGTGCCAGCAGCAAACCGTCCCATCCGCAGGGAATCAATCAGCCCCAGCATTTT.

The V and J genes are TRBV27 and TRBJ2-7; D may be TRBD2 (5 bases). CDR3 length equals 14 residues. V lost 2 bases, J lost 0 bases, and 8 bases lay in between. Germline V gene lookup returns CDR1 MNHEY and CDR2 SMNVEV (reference sequence). As DNA, the CDR3 is TGTGCCAGCAGTTTAGGCGGGTCCTCCTACGAGCAGTACTTC. Translation gives CASSLGGSSYEQYF.

The V call is TRBV6-1, the J call TRBJ2-7; the match to TRBD1 covers 9 bases. From germline, CDR1 is MNHNS and CDR2 SASEGT. V shed 7 bases, J shed 4 bases, and the junction held 5 bases outside the gene matches. This CDR3 is built from 13 residues. The CDR3 protein is CASKGQGEYEQYF. The DNA of the CDR3 is TGTGCCAGCAAGGGACAGGGAGAGTACGAGCAGTACTTC.

The chain carries TRBV2 and TRBJ2-1, with 9 positions matching TRBD2. CDR1 is SNHLY and CDR2 is FYNNEI in the germline V gene. The CDR3 loop spans 15 amino acids. J lost 7 bases, V lost 4 bases, and 8 bases had no gene match. The CDR3 spells CASSVGGRALNEQFF. CDR3 bases: TGTGCCAGCAGTGTTGGCGGGAGGGCCTTAAATGAGCAGTTCTTC.

A few counts support this clone. The J gene is TRBJ1-2, the V gene TRBV10-1, with D unresolved. In germline, CDR1 is WNHNN, CDR2 SYGVQD (reference sequence). The ends were cut back, 4 bases at V and 3 bases at J, with 6 bases in the middle. The CDR3 runs 12 residues. The CDR3 loop reads CASSAGDYGYTF. CDR3 nucleotide sequence: TGCGCCAGCAGTGCCGGTGACTATGGCTACACCTTC.